This is a list of T cell receptor beta chains from one sample in a study of CXCR3-negative and CXCR3-positive naive CD8 T cells. With the 5' RACE reads reprocessed, TCRdb shows one record per CDR3 protein and no DNA. The sample totals some 140,000 distinct CDR3 sequences. Sample: naive CXCR3+ CD8+ T cells from blood. The receptors were gathered from a human donor in good health. Some clones in this sample may be carry-over from other donors' samples. The CDR3 runs from the conserved cysteine through the conserved F or W.

J,V,CDR3
TRBJ1-1,TRBV6-2/TRBV6-3,CASSYMVNTEAFF
TRBJ2-1,TRBV7-9,CASSLPGAVEQFF
TRBJ2-1,TRBV7-9,CASSPGTGRNNEQFF
TRBJ2-1,TRBV11-1,CASSLSRNGLNEQFF
TRBJ1-1,TRBV5-1,CASSLGAGAEAFF
TRBJ2-7,TRBV4-2,CASSPYLDPEQYF
TRBJ2-7,TRBV7-9,CASSFLGQSSSYEQYF
TRBJ2-1,TRBV29-1,CSVEDRANEQFF
TRBJ2-1,TRBV29-1,CSANPPTGDHNEQFF
TRBJ1-6,TRBV7-9,CASSFPDIYNSPLHF
TRBJ2-2,TRBV29-1,CSVVPSGSGTGELFF
TRBJ1-1,TRBV4-1,CASSQDRSQLRTDGSDTEAFF
TRBJ1-1,TRBV5-1,CASSLAGFGHVEAFF
TRBJ2-2,TRBV4-1,CASSQVGGNGELFF
TRBJ2-7,TRBV7-2,CASSPRTSGGLTYEQYF
TRBJ1-2,TRBV29-1,CSVGQGKDDYGYTF
TRBJ2-1,TRBV9,CASSVNRGTDEQFF
TRBJ2-4,TRBV21-1,CASSAPLRAAKNIQYF
TRBJ2-1,TRBV5-1,CASSLVPPQGEAYNEQFF
TRBJ1-1,TRBV7-9,CASREQGGTEAFF
TRBJ1-1,TRBV20-1,CSARVVTPLGTEAFF
TRBJ2-5,TRBV7-9,CASSQGLAGIKETQYF
TRBJ2-5,TRBV7-9,CASSPQVDRTGSRETQYF
TRBJ1-2,TRBV5-4,CASSGYFGDGYTF
TRBJ1-2,TRBV7-9,CASSLEASYGYTF
TRBJ2-7,TRBV29-1,CSGLLAGDPYEQYF
TRBJ2-1,TRBV20-1,CSAVSSFLAAEQFF
TRBJ2-3,TRBV29-1,CSVETSGYTQYF
TRBJ2-1,TRBV7-9,CASSLQDNEQFF
TRBJ1-4,TRBV4-1,CASSQVQFGTGANEKLFF
TRBJ2-4,TRBV7-8,CASSSMEAFGGGGKAKNIQYF
TRBJ2-5,TRBV7-8,CASSWGTVSTAQYF
TRBJ2-7,TRBV4-1,CASSQDVGTGGFEQYF
TRBJ2-1,TRBV7-7,CASSLGVLGESYNEQFF
TRBJ2-3,TRBV29-1,CSVEDPRTVNTDTQYF
TRBJ2-6,TRBV5-5,CASSLVQSGANVLTF
TRBJ1-6,TRBV12-3/TRBV12-4,CASSLQGRFSPLHF
TRBJ2-7,TRBV4-1,CASSQMRAGTGMHEQYF
TRBJ2-3,TRBV11-2,CASSWLTSNLPDTQYF
TRBJ2-7,TRBV28,CASSTYRVLYEQYF
TRBJ2-1,TRBV5-1,CASIRPGGNEQFF